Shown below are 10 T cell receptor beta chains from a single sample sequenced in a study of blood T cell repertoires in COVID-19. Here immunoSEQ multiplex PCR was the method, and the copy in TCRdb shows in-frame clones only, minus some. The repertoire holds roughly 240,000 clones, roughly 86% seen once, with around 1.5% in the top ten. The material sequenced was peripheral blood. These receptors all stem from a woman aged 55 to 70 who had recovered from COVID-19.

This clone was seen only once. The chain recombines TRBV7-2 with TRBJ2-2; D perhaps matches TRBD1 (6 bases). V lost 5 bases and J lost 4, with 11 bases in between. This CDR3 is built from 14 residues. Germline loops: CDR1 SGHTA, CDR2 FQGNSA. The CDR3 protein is CASSQGQITGELFF. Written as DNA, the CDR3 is TGTGCCAGCAGCCAAGGACAGATCACCGGGGAGCTGTTTTTT.

The CDR3 spells CSVDVSGQGWLNTEAFF. CDR3 DNA: TGCAGCGTTGACGTATCCGGACAGGGGTGGCTGAACACTGAAGCTTTCTTT. The chain uses TRBV29-1 and TRBJ1-1, with 9 bases that match TRBD1. This CDR3 is 17 amino acids long. V dropped 3 bases and J dropped 0; count of bases not matched to a gene: 11. The germline V gene encodes CDR1 SQVTM and CDR2 ANQGSEA.

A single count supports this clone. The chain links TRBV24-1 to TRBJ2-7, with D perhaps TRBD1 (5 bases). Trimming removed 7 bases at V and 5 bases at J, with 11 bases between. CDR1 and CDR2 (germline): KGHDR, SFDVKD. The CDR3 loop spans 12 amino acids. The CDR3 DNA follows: TGTGCCACCAGGGCAGACAGCGACGAGCAGTACTTC. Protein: CATRADSDEQYF.

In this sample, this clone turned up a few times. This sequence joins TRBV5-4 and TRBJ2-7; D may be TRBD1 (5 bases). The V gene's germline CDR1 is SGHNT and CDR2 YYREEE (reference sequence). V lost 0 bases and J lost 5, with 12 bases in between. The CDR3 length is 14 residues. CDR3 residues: CASSLVSLRDEQYF. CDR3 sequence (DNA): TGTGCCAGCAGCTTGGTCTCCCTCAGGGACGAGCAGTACTTC.

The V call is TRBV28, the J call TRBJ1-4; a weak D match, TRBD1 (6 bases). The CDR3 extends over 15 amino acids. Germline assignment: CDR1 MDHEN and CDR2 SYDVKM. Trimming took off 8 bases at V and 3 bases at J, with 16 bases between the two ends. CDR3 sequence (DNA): TGTGCCAGCTCTTCGGGGGGCCCTCCTAATGAAAAACTGTTTTTT. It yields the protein CASSSGGPPNEKLFF.

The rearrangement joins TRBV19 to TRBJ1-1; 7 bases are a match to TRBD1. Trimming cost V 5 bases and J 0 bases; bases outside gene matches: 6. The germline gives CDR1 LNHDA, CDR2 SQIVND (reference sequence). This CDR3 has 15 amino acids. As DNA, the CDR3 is TGTGCCAGTAGTCTCGGGACAGAACTGAACACTGAAGCTTTCTTT. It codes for CASSLGTELNTEAFF.

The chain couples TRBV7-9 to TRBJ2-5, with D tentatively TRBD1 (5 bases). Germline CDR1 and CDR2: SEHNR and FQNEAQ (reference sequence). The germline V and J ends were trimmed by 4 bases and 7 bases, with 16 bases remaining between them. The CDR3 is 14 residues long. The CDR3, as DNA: TGTGCCAGCAGCTCACAGGTTGATGGGCGGACCCAGTACTTC. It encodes CASSSQVDGRTQYF.

The CDR3 nucleotides are TGTGCCAGCACTCGGGGGACCACTAGCACAGATACGCAGTATTTT. Encoded protein: CASTRGTTSTDTQYF. The V call is TRBV6-5, the J call TRBJ2-3, with D maybe TRBD2 (6 bases). The CDR3 sequence is 15 residues long. V dropped 7 bases and J dropped 0 bases, with 14 bases sitting between them. Germline V lookup: CDR1 MNHEY, CDR2 SVGAGI.

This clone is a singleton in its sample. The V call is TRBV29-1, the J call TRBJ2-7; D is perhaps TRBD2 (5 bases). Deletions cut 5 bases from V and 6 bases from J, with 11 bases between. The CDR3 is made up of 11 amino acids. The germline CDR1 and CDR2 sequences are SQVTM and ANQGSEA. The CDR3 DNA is TGCAGCGTTCCGGAGGTTGGCGAGCAGTACTTC. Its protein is CSVPEVGEQYF.

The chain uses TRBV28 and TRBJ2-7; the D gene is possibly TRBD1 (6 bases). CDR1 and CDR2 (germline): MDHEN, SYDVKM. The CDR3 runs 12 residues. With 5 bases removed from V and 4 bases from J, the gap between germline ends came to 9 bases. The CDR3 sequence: CASSAGAYEQYF. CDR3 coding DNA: TGTGCCAGCAGTGCAGGGGCGTACGAGCAGTACTTC.